The clone carrying this T cell receptor beta chain has just one count. An even split of each subset's genomic DNA across several immunoSEQ plates was performed. Authors' methods: For the immunoSEQ data, sequences were junction-only without quality scores, so filtering differed. Produced via immunoSEQ multiplex PCR; TCRdb's table is partial and in-frame only. V, J and clone size are taken as reported in that table, and D and trimming were inferred from the DNA itself. The sample consists of about 490,000 clones, roughly 85% of them appearing once. The V end was cut by 3 bases, the J end by 5 bases, with 7 bases between. CDR3 size: 12 residues. In germline, CDR1 is SGDLS, CDR2 YYNGEE. This record comes from a study of shared clonotypes between healthy human individuals. Healthy and HIV-negative, the adult donors had no recent acute infections or vaccinations. Donors were Caucasian adults residing in Nashville, Tennessee, USA.

The rearrangement links TRBV9 to TRBJ2-3; D perhaps matches TRBD1 (5 bases). The sequencing sample was made of PBMCs. This receptor was taken from a woman in her thirties or forties in good health. Some clones in this sample may be carry-over from other donors' samples. CDR3 residues: CASSDRGDTQYF. CDR3 nucleotides: TGTGCCAGCAGCGATAGGGGAGATACGCAGTATTTT. The full variable domain, completed using reference TRBV9 and TRBJ2-3, is DSGVTQTPKHLITATGQRVTLRCSPRSGDLSVYWYQQSLDQGLQFLIQYYNGEERAKGNILERFSAQQFPDLHSELNLSSLELGDSALYFCASSDRGDTQYFGPGTRLTVL.